This TCR beta chain was identified in a study of blood T cells in healthy people across ages. The use of a sample-barcoded 5' primer and a J-beta primer mix characterized a second PCR of roughly 6 to 12 cycles. Each CDR3 protein is one row after TCRdb ran MiXCR on the 5' RACE reads. This sample has about 970,000 distinct CDR3 sequences; just over 50% occur once, and the top ten carry about a fifth. Trimming took 5 bases from V and 8 from J, leaving 20 bases between them. The CDR3 consists of 15 residues. Germline V CDR1 and CDR2: SEHNR, FQNEAQ (reference sequence). Source material: blood. The receptor was derived from a woman aged 60-75 years in good health. The chain is built from TRBV7-9 and TRBJ2-3; maybe TRBD2 (5 bases). In nucleotides, the CDR3 is TGTGCCAGCAGCCCTAGGAGGCTGACGGGGTCTACGCAGTATTTT. It is translated as CASSPRRLTGSTQYF.